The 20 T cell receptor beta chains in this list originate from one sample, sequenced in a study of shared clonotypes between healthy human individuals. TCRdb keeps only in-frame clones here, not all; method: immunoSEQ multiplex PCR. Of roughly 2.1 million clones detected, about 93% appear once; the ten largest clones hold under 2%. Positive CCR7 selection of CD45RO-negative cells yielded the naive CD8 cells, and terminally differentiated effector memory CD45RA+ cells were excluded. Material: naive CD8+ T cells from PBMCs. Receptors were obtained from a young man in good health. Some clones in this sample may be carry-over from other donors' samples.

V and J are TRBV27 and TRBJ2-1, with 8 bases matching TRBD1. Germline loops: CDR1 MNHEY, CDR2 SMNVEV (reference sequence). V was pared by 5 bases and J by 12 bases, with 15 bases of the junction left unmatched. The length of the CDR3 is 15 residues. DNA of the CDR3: TGTGCCAGCAGTCTTGGACAGGGAACCGAGAGGGGGCAGTTCTTC. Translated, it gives CASSLGQGTERGQFF.

The CDR3 here is CASSFPRASYNEQFF. Written as DNA, the CDR3 is TGTGCCAGCAGTTTTCCCCGGGCGTCCTACAATGAGCAGTTCTTC. The gene calls are TRBV28 and TRBJ2-1; D not certain. The V gene lost 3 bases and the J gene lost 1 base, with 10 bases spanning the gap. Germline V lookup: CDR1 MDHEN, CDR2 SYDVKM. The CDR3 runs 15 residues. Full variable domain (missing parts from reference TRBV28 and TRBJ2-1): DVKVTQSSRYLVKRTGEKVFLECVQDMDHENMFWYRQDPGLGLRLIYFSYDVKMKEKGDIPEGYSVSREKKERFSLILESASTNQTSMYLCASSFPRASYNEQFFGPGTRLTVL.

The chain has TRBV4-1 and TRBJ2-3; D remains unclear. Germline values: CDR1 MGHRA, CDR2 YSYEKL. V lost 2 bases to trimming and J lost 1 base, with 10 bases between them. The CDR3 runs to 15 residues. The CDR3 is CASSQWAERTDTQYF. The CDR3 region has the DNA TGCGCCAGCAGCCAATGGGCGGAACGCACAGATACGCAGTATTTT.

The CDR3: CASSTGDFNNEQFF. The CDR3, as DNA: TGCGCCAGCAGCACAGGGGACTTTAACAATGAGCAGTTCTTC. This sequence joins TRBV5-1 and TRBJ2-1; maybe TRBD1 (7 bases). This CDR3 region has 14 residues. Deletions cut 4 bases from V and 5 bases from J, with 13 bases between. The germline V gene encodes CDR1 SGHRS and CDR2 YFSETQ. Supplemented by reference TRBV5-1 and TRBJ2-1, the full variable domain reads KAGVTQTPRYLIKTRGQQVTLSCSPISGHRSVSWYQQTPGQGLQFLFEYFSETQRNKGNFPGRFSGRQFSNSRSEMNVSTLELGDSALYLCASSTGDFNNEQFFGPGTRLTVL.

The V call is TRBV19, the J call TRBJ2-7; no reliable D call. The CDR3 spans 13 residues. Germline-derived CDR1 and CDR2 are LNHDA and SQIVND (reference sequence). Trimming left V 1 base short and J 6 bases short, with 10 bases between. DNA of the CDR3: TGTGCCAGTAGTATAGGTTTAGCTGGCGAGCAGTACTTC. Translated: CASSIGLAGEQYF.

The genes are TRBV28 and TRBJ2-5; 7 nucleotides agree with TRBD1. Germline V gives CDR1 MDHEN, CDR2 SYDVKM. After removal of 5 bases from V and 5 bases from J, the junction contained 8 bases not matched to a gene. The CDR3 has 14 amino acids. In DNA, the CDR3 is TGTGCCAGCAGTACTACAGGGGTGAAGGAGACCCAGTACTTC. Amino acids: CASSTTGVKETQYF.

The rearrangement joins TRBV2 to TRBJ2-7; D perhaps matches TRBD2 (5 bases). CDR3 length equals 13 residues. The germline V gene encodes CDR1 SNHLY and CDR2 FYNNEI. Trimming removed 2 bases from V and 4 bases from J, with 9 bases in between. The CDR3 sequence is CASSERLLYEQYF. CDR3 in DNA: TGTGCCAGCAGTGAACGACTACTGTACGAGCAGTACTTC.

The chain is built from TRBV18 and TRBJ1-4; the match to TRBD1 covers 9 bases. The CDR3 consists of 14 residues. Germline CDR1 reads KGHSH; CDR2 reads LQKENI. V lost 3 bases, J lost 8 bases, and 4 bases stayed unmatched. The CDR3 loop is CASSPGQGREKLFF. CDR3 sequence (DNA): TGTGCCAGCTCACCCGGACAGGGGAGGGAAAAACTGTTTTTT.

CDR3 sequence reads: CASSPPGTPAYGYTF. The CDR3, as DNA: TGTGCCAGCAGTCCTCCCGGGACGCCTGCCTATGGCTACACCTTC. The chain has TRBV6-1 and TRBJ1-2; tentatively, D is TRBD1 (5 bases). V shed 5 bases and J shed 4 bases, with 17 bases lying between them. CDR1 is MNHNS, CDR2 SASEGT, per germline. CDR3 size: 15 residues.

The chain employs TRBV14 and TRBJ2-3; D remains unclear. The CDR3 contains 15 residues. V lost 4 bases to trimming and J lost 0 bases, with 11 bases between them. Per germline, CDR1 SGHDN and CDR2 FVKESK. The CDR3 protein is CASSRRMDSTDTQYF. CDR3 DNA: TGTGCCAGCAGCCGCAGAATGGATAGCACAGATACGCAGTATTTT.

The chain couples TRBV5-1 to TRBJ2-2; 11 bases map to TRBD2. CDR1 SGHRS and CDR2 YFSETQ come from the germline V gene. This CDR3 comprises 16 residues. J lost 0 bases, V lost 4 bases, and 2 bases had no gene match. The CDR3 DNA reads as TGCGCCAGCAGCCCGGGACTAGCGGCGAACACCGGGGAGCTGTTTTTT. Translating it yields CASSPGLAANTGELFF. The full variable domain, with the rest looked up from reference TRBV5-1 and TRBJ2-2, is KAGVTQTPRYLIKTRGQQVTLSCSPISGHRSVSWYQQTPGQGLQFLFEYFSETQRNKGNFPGRFSGRQFSNSRSEMNVSTLELGDSALYLCASSPGLAANTGELFFGEGSRLTVL.

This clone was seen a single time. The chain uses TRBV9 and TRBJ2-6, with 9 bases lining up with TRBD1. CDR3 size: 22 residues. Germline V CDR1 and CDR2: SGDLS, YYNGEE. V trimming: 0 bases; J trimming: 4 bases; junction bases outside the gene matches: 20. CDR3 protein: CASSVGRKIPGQGATGANVLTF. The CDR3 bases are TGTGCCAGCAGCGTAGGAAGGAAAATACCGGGACAGGGTGCGACCGGGGCCAACGTCCTGACTTTC. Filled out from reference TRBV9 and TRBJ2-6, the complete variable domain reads DSGVTQTPKHLITATGQRVTLRCSPRSGDLSVYWYQQSLDQGLQFLIQYYNGEERAKGNILERFSAQQFPDLHSELNLSSLELGDSALYFCASSVGRKIPGQGATGANVLTFGAGSRLTVL.

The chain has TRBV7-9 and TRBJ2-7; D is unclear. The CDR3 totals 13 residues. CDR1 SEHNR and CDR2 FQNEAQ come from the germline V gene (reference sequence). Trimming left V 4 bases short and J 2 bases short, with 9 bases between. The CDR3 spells CASSSTETYEQYF. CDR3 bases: TGTGCCAGCAGCTCTACAGAGACCTACGAGCAGTACTTC.

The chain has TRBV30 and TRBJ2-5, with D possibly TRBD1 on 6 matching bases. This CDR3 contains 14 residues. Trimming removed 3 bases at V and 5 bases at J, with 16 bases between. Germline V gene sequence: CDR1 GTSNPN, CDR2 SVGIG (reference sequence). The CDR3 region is CAWRPGHKVETQYF. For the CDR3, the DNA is TGTGCCTGGAGACCGGGACATAAGGTTGAGACCCAGTACTTC.

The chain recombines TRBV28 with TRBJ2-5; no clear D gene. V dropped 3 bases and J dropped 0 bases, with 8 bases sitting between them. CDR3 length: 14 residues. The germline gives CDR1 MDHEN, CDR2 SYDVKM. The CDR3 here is CASSFLINQETQYF. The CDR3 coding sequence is TGTGCCAGCAGTTTCCTAATAAACCAAGAGACCCAGTACTTC.

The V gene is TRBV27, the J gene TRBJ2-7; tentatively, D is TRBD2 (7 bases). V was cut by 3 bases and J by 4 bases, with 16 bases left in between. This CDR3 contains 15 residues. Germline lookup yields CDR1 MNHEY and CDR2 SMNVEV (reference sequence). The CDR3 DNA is TGTGCCAGCAGTTTGAGGGGGGGGCACTTGTACGAGCAGTACTTC. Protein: CASSLRGGHLYEQYF.

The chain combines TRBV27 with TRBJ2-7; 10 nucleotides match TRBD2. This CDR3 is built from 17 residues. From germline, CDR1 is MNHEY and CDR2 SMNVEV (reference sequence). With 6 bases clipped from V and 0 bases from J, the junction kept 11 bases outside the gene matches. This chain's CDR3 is CASRTGTSDYFSYEQYF. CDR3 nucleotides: TGTGCCAGCAGAACCGGGACTAGCGATTATTTCTCCTACGAGCAGTACTTC.

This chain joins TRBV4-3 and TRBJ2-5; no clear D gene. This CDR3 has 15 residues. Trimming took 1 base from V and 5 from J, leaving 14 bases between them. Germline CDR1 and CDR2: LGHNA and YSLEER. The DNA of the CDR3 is TGCGCCAGCAGCCAAGGAGTCGGGCCCCTGGAGACCCAGTACTTC. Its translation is CASSQGVGPLETQYF.

The CDR3 DNA reads as TGTGCCAGCGGTTCCCAAAACAGGGGGCGCATGAACACTGAAGCTTTCTTT. Translated, it gives CASGSQNRGRMNTEAFF. The gene calls are TRBV11-2 and TRBJ1-1; 9 bases align to TRBD1. The CDR3 consists of 17 residues. J lost 0 bases, V lost 8 bases, and 13 bases had no gene match. The germline CDR1 and CDR2 sequences are SGHAT and FQNNGV.

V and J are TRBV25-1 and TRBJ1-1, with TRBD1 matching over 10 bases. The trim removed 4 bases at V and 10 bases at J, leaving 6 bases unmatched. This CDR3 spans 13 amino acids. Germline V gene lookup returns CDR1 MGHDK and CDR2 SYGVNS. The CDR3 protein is CASSGFRDRGAFF. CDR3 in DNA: TGTGCCAGCAGTGGGTTCCGGGACAGGGGAGCTTTCTTT.